The rows below give T cell receptor beta chains drawn from one sample of a study of tumour-infiltrating T cells in Burkitt lymphoma. Sequencing used immunoSEQ multiplex PCR; TCRdb keeps in-frame clones, though not all of them. The sample includes 10,000 or so clones, around two thirds of them seen just once. Sequencing used tumor tissue. These receptors all stem from a human donor with diffuse large B-cell lymphoma. Both conserved end residues are part of each CDR3. D genes are given only for firm matches. Size tells how often a clone was seen (once, few, many) or the class of an expanded clone, and some rows leave it out.

cdr3_length	v_call	j_call	d_call	clone_size	cdr3_nt	cdr3_aa
15	TRBV28	TRBJ1-4	-	-	TGTGCCAGCGGCTACGACGGTGCAACTAATGAAAAACTGTTTTTT	CASGYDGATNEKLFF
13	TRBV7-2	TRBJ2-2	-	-	TGTGCCAGCAGCTACCGGGGGTCCGGGGAGCTGTTTTTT	CASSYRGSGELFF
17	TRBV14	TRBJ1-1	-	-	TGTGCCAGCAGCCAAGAGCAGGGGCCGAAGGGGTTCACTGAAGCTTTCTTT	CASSQEQGPKGFTEAFF
13	TRBV7-3	TRBJ2-1	-	medium-sized	TGTGCCAGCAGCGCCGGGACATTCTATGAGCAGTTCTTC	CASSAGTFYEQFF
14	TRBV5-1	TRBJ1-6	-	-	TGCGCCAGCAGCTTGGGACAGAATAATTCACCCCTCCACTTT	CASSLGQNNSPLHF
16	TRBV6-6	TRBJ2-3	-	once	TGTGCCAGCAGTTCCGCTCTCCGACAGACCGCAGATACGCAGTATTTT	CASSSALRQTADTQYF
14	TRBV4-1	TRBJ2-3	-	-	TGCGCCAGCAGCCGAGACGAACGCACAGATATGCAGTATTTT	CASSRDERTDMQYF
15	TRBV5-4	TRBJ1-1	TRBD1	-	TGTGCCAGCAGCTCAGGACAGGGCATGAACACTGAAGCTTTCTTT	CASSSGQGMNTEAFF
14	TRBV18	TRBJ1-6	-	few	TGTGCCAGCTCACCAAGCGGGGCCGATTCACCCCTCCACTTT	CASSPSGADSPLHF
14	TRBV10-3	TRBJ1-2	-	-	TGTGCCATCAGGGGGGAGGGTCATAACTATGGCTACACTTTC	CAIRGEGHNYGYTF
14	TRBV7-9	TRBJ1-2	-	-	TGTGCCAGCAGCTTATCCGGGACACTGGGCGGCTACACCTTC	CASSLSGTLGGYTF
12	TRBV7-8	TRBJ1-3	-	-	TGTGCCAGCAGCGCTAGGGGAAACACCATATATTTT	CASSARGNTIYF
14	TRBV7-6	TRBJ2-3	TRBD2	few	TGTGCCAGCAGCCGTCGGGGGGGAGGAGATACGCAGTATTTT	CASSRRGGGDTQYF
16	TRBV27	TRBJ2-7	-	-	TGTGCCAGCAGTTTCCTAGGAGGGTACAGGGTCTACGAGCAGTACTTC	CASSFLGGYRVYEQYF
13	TRBV7-9	TRBJ1-2	TRBD1	-	TGTGCCAGCAGCTCCGGGACAGGGCGCGGCTACACCTTC	CASSSGTGRGYTF
14	TRBV5-1	TRBJ2-1	TRBD1	-	TGCGCCAGCAGCATGGGACAGGGACGAAATGAGCAGTTCTTC	CASSMGQGRNEQFF
16	TRBV11-2	TRBJ2-5	-	few	TGTGCCAGCAGCACCTGGCTTCAGGGGCGCGGAGAGACCCAGTACTTC	CASSTWLQGRGETQYF
13	TRBV2	TRBJ2-6	-	few	TGTGCCAGCCTAGGGGCCCTGGCCAACGTCCTGACTTTC	CASLGALANVLTF
15	TRBV6-4	TRBJ2-2	TRBD1	-	TGTGCCAGCACCCGGGACAGCTCGAACACCGGGGAGCTGTTTTTT	CASTRDSSNTGELFF
14	TRBV18	TRBJ1-6	-	few	TGTGCCAGCTCACCAAGGACGGGTAATTCACCCCTCCACTTT	CASSPRTGNSPLHF
16	TRBV13	TRBJ2-1	TRBD2	-	TGTGCCAGCAGCTTCCTCCTTCTAGCGGGGGCTAATGAGCAGTTCTTC	CASSFLLLAGANEQFF
12	TRBV27	TRBJ1-5	-	-	TGTGCCAGCAGGACCCTCAATCAGCCCCAGCATTTT	CASRTLNQPQHF